This T cell receptor (beta chain) was sequenced for a study of response to subunit inactivated influenza vaccine. MiXCR, applied by TCRdb to the RT-PCR reads, yields one record per CDR3 protein. The data show hundreds of thousands of distinct CDR3 sequences, with approximately 12% seen just once and approximately 7.8% held by the top ten. CDR3 length: 12 residues. Germline values: CDR1 DFQATT, CDR2 SNEGSKA (reference sequence). Concerning this clonotype itself: What it binds is not known. An end of the junction differs from the germline gene, which may be a read error.

Study-level results: With each seasonal influenza vaccination, the authors suggested, few new T cells are recruited.

The sample in question was non-naive T cells sorted from PBMCs, obtained approximately 15 days before vaccination. The chain is built from TRBV20-1 and TRBJ2-3; weak D call: TRBD2 (5 bases). The clonotype originates from a man between 45 and 60 years old who received an inactivated influenza vaccine. The CDR3 nucleotides are TGCAGTGCTAGAGATCAGCCGGCCAAGCGGATTTGG. This translates into CSARDQPAKRIW.